Shown below are 2 T cell receptor beta chains from a single sample sequenced in a study of blood T cell repertoires in COVID-19. The repertoire was sequenced with immunoSEQ multiplex PCR; TCRdb's copy has only in-frame clones and lacks some. The sample holds a few hundred thousand clones, around 86% seen once. Sample: peripheral blood. The receptors derive from a human donor in a cohort sampled during active COVID-19.

The CDR3 spells CATSREIGQGGYGYTF. The CDR3, as DNA: TGTGCCACCAGCAGAGAGATAGGACAGGGTGGATATGGCTACACCTTC. The chain links TRBV15 to TRBJ1-2; 8 bases align to TRBD1. The CDR3 has 16 amino acids. Germline V gene data show CDR1 as LNHNV and CDR2 as YYDKDF (reference sequence). V shed 0 bases, J shed 5 bases, and the junction held 8 bases outside the gene matches.

The CDR3 DNA sequence: TGTGCCAGCAGTGAAGGCCCAGGATTATACTACGAGCAGTACTTC. This sequence encodes CASSEGPGLYYEQYF. This chain links TRBV2 with TRBJ2-7; no firm D call. The V and J ends lost 1 base and 3 bases respectively, with 13 bases between them. The CDR3 has 15 residues. Looked up from germline, CDR1 is SNHLY and CDR2 is FYNNEI.